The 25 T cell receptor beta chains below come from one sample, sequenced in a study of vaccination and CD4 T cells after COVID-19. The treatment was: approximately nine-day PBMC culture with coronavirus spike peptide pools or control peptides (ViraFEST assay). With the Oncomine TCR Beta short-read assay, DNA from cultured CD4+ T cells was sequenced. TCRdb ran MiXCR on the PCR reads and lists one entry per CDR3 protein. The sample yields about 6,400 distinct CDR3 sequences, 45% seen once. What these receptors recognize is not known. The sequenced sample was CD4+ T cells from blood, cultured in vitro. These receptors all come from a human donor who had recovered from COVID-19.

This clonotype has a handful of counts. The DNA for the CDR3 is TGCAGTGCTGGGATATTAACAGGGCCGGATACGCAGTATTTT. Translating gives CSAGILTGPDTQYF. The rearrangement uses TRBV20-1 and TRBJ2-3; possible D gene TRBD1, 6 bases. The CDR3 has 14 amino acids. Trimming pared 5 bases from V and 6 bases from J, leaving 18 bases between. From germline, CDR1 is DFQATT and CDR2 SNEGSKA (reference sequence).

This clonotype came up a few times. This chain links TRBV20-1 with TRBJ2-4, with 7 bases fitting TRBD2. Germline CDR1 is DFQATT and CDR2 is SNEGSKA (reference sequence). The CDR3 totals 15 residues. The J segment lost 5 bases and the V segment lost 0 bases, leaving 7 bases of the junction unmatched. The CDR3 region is CSARDGREWENIQYF. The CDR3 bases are TGCAGTGCTAGAGATGGGCGGGAGTGGGAAAACATTCAGTACTTC.

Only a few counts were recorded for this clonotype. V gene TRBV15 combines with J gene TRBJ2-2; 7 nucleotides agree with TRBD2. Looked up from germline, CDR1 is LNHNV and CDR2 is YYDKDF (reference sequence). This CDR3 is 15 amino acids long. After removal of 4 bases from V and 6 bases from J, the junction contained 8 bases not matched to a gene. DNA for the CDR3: TGTGCCACCAGCACGGCGTTACTAGCGCCCGGGGAGCTGTTTTTT. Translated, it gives CATSTALLAPGELFF.

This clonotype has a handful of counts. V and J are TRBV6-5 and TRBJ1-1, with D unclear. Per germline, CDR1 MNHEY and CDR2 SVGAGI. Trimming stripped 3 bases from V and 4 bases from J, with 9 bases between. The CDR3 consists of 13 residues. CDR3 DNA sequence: TGTGCCAGCAGTTATAATCAAGGCACTGAAGCTTTCTTT. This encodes CASSYNQGTEAFF.

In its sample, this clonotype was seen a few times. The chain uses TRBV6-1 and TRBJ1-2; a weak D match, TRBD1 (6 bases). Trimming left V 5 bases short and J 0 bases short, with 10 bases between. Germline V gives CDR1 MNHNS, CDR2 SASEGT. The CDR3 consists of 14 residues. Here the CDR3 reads CASSKQGSNYGYTF. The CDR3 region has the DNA TGTGCCAGCAGTAAACAGGGTTCTAACTATGGCTACACCTTC.

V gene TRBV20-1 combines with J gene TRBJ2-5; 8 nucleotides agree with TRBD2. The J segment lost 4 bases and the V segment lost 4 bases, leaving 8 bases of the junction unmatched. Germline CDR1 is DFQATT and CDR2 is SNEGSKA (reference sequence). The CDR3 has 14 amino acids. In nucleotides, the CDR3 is TGCAGTGCTAACCCCGGGACTAGGGGAGAGACCCAGTACTTC. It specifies CSANPGTRGETQYF.

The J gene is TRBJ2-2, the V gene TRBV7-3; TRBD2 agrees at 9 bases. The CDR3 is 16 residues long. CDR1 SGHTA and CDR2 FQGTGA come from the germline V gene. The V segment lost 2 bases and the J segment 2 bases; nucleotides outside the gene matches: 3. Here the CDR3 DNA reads TGTGCCAGCAGCTTATTGGGACTAGCTAACACCGGGGAGCTGTTTTTT. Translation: CASSLLGLANTGELFF.

The CDR3 bases are TGTGCCAGTAGTAGAGAGTCCTTGTTCGACTACGAGCAGTACTTC. The encoded protein is CASSRESLFDYEQYF. V usage is TRBV19 and J usage is TRBJ2-7; D is unclear. The CDR3 has 15 amino acids. Germline V lookup: CDR1 LNHDA, CDR2 SQIVND (reference sequence). Deletions cut 4 bases from V and 3 bases from J, with 16 bases between.

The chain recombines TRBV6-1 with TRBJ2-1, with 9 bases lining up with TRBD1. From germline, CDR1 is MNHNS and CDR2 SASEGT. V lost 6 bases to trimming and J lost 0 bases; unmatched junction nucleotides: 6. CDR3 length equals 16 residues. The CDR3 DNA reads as TGTGCCAGCAGAAAGACAGGGGGGGCCTCCTACAATGAGCAGTTCTTC. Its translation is CASRKTGGASYNEQFF.

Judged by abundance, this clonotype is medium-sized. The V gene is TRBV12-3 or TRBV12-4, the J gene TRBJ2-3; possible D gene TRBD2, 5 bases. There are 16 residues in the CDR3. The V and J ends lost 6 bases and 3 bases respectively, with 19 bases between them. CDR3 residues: CASRPKRGHGTDTQYF. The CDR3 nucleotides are TGTGCCAGCAGGCCAAAAAGAGGGCATGGAACAGATACGCAGTATTTT.

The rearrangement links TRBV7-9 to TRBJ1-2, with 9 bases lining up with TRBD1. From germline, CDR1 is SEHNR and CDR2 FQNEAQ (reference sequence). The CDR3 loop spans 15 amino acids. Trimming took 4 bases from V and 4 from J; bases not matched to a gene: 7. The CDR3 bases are TGTGCCAGCAGCTCACAGGGGGCGGGAGGCTATGGCTACACCTTC. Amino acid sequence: CASSSQGAGGYGYTF.

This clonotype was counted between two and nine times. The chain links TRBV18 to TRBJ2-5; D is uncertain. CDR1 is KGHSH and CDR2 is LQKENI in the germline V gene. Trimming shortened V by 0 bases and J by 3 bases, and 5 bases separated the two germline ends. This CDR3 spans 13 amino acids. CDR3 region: CASSPPGKETQYF. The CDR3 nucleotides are TGTGCCAGCTCACCACCAGGGAAAGAGACCCAGTACTTC.

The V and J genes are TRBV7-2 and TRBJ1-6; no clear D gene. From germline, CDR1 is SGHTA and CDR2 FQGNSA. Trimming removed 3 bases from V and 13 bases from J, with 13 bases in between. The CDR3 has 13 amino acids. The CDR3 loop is CASSLGIEGPLHF. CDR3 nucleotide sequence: TGTGCCAGCAGCTTGGGGATTGAGGGCCCCCTCCACTTT.

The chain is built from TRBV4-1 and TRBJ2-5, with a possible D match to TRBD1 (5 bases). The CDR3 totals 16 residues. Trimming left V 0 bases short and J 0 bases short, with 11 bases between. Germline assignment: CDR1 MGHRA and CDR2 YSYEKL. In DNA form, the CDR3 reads TGCGCCAGCAGCCAAGATCCCCTGACAGACCAAGAGACCCAGTACTTC. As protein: CASSQDPLTDQETQYF.

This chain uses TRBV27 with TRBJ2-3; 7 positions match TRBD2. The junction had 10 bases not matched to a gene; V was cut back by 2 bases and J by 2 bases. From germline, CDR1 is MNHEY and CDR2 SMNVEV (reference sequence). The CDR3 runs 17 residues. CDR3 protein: CASSLKGRGDLTDTQYF. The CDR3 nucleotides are TGTGCCAGCAGTTTAAAAGGTCGGGGGGACCTCACAGATACGCAGTATTTT.

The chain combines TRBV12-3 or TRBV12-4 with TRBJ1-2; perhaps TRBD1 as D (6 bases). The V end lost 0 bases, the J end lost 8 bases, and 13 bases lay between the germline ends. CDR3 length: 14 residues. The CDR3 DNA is TGTGCCAGCAGTTTAGCGTGGCGGGGGCGAGGCTACACCTTC. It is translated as CASSLAWRGRGYTF.

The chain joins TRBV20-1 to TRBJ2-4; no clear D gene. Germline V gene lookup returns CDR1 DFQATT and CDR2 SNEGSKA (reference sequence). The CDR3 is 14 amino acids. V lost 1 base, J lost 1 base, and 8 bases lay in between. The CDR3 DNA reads TGCAGTGCTAGAGTAGACCCCGCCAAAAACATTCAGTACTTC. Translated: CSARVDPAKNIQYF.

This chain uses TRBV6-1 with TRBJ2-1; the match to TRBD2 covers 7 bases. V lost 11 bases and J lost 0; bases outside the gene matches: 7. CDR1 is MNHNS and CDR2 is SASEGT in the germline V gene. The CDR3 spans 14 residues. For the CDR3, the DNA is TGTGCCGGTTCTAGCGGAAGCTCCTACAATGAGCAGTTCTTC. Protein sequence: CAGSSGSSYNEQFF.

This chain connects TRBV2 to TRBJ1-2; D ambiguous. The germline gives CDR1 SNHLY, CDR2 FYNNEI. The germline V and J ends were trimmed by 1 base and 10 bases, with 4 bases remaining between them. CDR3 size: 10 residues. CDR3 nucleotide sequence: TGTGCCAGCAGTGAAGGGTACTACACCTTC. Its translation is CASSEGYYTF.

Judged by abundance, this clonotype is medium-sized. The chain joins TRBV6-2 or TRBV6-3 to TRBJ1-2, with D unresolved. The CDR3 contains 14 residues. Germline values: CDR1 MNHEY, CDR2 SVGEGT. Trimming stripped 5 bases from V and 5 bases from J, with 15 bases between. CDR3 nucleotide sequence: TGTGCCAGCAGTACGGGCCCGCATTGGTATGGCTACACCTTC. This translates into CASSTGPHWYGYTF.

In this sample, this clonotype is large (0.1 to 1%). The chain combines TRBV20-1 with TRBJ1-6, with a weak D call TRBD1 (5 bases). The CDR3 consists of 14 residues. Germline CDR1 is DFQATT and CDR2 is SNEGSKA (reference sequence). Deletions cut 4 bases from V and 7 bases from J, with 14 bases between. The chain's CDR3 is CSAMYQGWNSPLHF. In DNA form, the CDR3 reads TGCAGTGCTATGTACCAGGGATGGAATTCACCCCTCCACTTT.

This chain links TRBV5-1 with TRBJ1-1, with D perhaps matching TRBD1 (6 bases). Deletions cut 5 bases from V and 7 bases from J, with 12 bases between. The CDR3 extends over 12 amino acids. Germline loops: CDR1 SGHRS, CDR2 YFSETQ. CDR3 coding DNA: TGCGCCAGCAGGGAACGGACAGATGAAGCTTTCTTT. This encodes CASRERTDEAFF.

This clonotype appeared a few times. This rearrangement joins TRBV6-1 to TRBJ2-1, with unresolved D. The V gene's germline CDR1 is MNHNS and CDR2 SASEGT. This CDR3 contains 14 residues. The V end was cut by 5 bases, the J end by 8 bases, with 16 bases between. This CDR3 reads CASSQSRGRDEQFF. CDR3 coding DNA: TGTGCCAGCAGTCAGAGTCGAGGAAGGGATGAGCAGTTCTTC.

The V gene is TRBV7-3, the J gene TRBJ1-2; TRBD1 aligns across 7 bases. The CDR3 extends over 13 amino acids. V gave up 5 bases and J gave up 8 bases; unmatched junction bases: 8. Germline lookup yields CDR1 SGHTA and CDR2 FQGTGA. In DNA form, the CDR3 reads TGTGCCAGCAGCGCGAACAGGGGAAGCGGCTACACCTTC. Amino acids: CASSANRGSGYTF. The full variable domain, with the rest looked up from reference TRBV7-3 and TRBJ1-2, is GAGVSQTPSNKVTEKGKYVELRCDPISGHTALYWYRQSLGQGPEFLIYFQGTGAADDSGLPNDRFFAVRPEGSVSTLKIQRTERGDSAVYLCASSANRGSGYTFGSGTRLTVV.

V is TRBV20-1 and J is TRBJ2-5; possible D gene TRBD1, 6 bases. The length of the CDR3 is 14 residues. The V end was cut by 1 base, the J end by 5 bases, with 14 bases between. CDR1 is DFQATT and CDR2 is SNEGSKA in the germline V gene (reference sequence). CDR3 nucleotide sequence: TGCAGTGCTAGAGCCCCACAGGGTGGGGAGACCCAGTACTTC. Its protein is CSARAPQGGETQYF.